These 14 T cell receptor beta chains were all obtained from the same sample, sequenced in a study of long-term antiretroviral therapy in people with HIV. immunoSEQ v3.0 was run at survey level. Some clones are missing from TCRdb's copy, which holds only in-frame ones; the method was immunoSEQ multiplex PCR. This sample has tens of thousands of clones, with 75% to 95% found just once. The sample consisted of unsorted PBMCs, taken 5.2 years after starting antiretroviral therapy. These receptors were collected from a woman aged 40 to 50 with HIV.

The V and J genes are TRBV19 and TRBJ1-5; D is undetermined. This CDR3 comprises 14 residues. Germline V lookup: CDR1 LNHDA, CDR2 SQIVND (reference sequence). Trimming took 11 bases from V and 1 from J, leaving 15 bases between them. CDR3 DNA sequence: TGTGCCTCCGGCCGGAGCGGGAGCAATCAGCCCCAGCATTTT. This codes for CASGRSGSNQPQHF.

The chain is built from TRBV5-1 and TRBJ1-2; 9 bases line up with TRBD1. The junction had 5 bases not matched to a gene; V was cut back by 4 bases and J by 7 bases. This CDR3 is 13 amino acids long. Germline-derived CDR1 and CDR2 are SGHRS and YFSETQ. The chain's CDR3 is CASSAQGAGGYTF. The CDR3 DNA sequence: TGCGCCAGCAGCGCACAGGGGGCTGGTGGCTACACCTTC.

The rearrangement joins TRBV19 to TRBJ1-5, with TRBD1 identical over 8 bases. Germline V gene lookup returns CDR1 LNHDA and CDR2 SQIVND (reference sequence). V trimming: 3 bases; J trimming: 0 bases; junction bases outside the gene matches: 7. This CDR3 has 17 amino acids. CDR3 protein: CASSIRHRGDSNQPQHF. The CDR3 DNA reads TGTGCCAGTAGTATCAGACACAGGGGGGATAGCAATCAGCCCCAGCATTTT.

The chain couples TRBV4-1 to TRBJ1-2; no definite D call. Germline CDR1 and CDR2: MGHRA and YSYEKL. CDR3 size: 13 residues. The V gene lost 2 bases and the J gene lost 7 bases, with 11 bases spanning the gap. CDR3 DNA sequence: TGCGCCAGCAGCCAACCCCGGGTAGGTGGCTACACCTTC. The encoded protein is CASSQPRVGGYTF.

The chain is built from TRBV5-4 and TRBJ1-5; no definite D call. The V gene's germline CDR1 is SGHNT and CDR2 YYREEE (reference sequence). The CDR3 has 17 residues. V lost 4 bases and J 0 bases, leaving 17 bases between the germline ends. The CDR3 sequence: CASSPGPNLYSNQPQHF. The DNA for the CDR3 is TGTGCCAGCAGCCCTGGACCCAACCTCTATAGCAATCAGCCCCAGCATTTT. The whole variable domain, remainder taken from reference TRBV5-4 and TRBJ1-5, is ETGVTQSPTHLIKTRGQQVTLRCSSQSGHNTVSWYQQALGQGPQFIFQYYREEENGRGNFPPRFSGLQFPNYSSELNVNALELDDSALYLCASSPGPNLYSNQPQHFGDGTRLSIL.

The chain combines TRBV10-3 with TRBJ1-4; possibly TRBD1 for D (6 bases). V lost 0 bases to trimming and J lost 5 bases, with 7 bases between them. Germline V CDR1 and CDR2: ENHRY, SYGVKD. The CDR3 sequence is 14 residues long. CDR3 sequence: CAISESDRNEKLFF. For the CDR3, the DNA is TGTGCCATCAGTGAGTCTGACAGGAATGAAAAACTGTTTTTT.

The V call is TRBV13, the J call TRBJ2-3; TRBD1 aligns across 9 bases. Germline CDR1 PRHDT, CDR2 FYEKMQ (reference sequence). Unmatched junction bases numbered 7, after V lost 2 bases and J lost 4 bases. This CDR3 comprises 16 residues. The CDR3 reads CASSLPRTGVPDTQYF. The CDR3 DNA is TGTGCCAGCAGCTTACCGAGGACAGGGGTTCCAGATACGCAGTATTTT.

Comment on this clone: Relative to the germline gene, one junction end is altered; a read error may explain this. The DNA for the CDR3 is TGTGCCAGCAGTGAAAGCGGGAGGCGTGCAGTACACTTC. Translation: CASSESGRRAVHF. The chain employs TRBV2 and TRBJ2-7; TRBD2 aligns across 9 bases. This CDR3 has 13 residues. Germline loops: CDR1 SNHLY, CDR2 FYNNEI.

The table lists this clone with a few counts. V usage is TRBV7-9 and J usage is TRBJ2-5; tentatively, D is TRBD2 (6 bases). The length of the CDR3 is 15 residues. Germline CDR1 reads SEHNR; CDR2 reads FQNEAQ (reference sequence). Deletions cut 1 base from V and 2 bases from J, with 11 bases between. CDR3 sequence: CASSLDIAVQETQYF. The CDR3 DNA follows: TGTGCCAGCAGCTTAGATATAGCGGTACAAGAGACCCAGTACTTC.

The chain links TRBV6-1 to TRBJ2-7, with D possibly TRBD2 on 5 matching bases. Trimming took off 10 bases at V and 0 bases at J, with 16 bases between the two ends. The CDR3 covers 14 residues. CDR1 and CDR2 from the germline V gene are MNHNS and SASEGT. CDR3 bases: TGTGCCATCCCGCGGACTGTGAGCTCCTACGAGCAGTACTTC. Its protein product is CAIPRTVSSYEQYF.

The chain couples TRBV6-5 to TRBJ2-7; D uncertain. V was clipped by 6 bases and J by 6 bases, with 15 bases between them. Germline V gene sequence: CDR1 MNHEY, CDR2 SVGAGI. This CDR3 comprises 13 residues. The CDR3 sequence: CASSKNVRSEQYF. The CDR3 coding sequence is TGTGCCAGCAGCAAAAACGTGAGGTCCGAGCAGTACTTC.

The chain has TRBV30 and TRBJ1-1; TRBD1 might be the D (6 bases). CDR3 length equals 12 residues. V was cut by 3 bases and J by 10 bases, with 15 bases left in between. Germline loops: CDR1 GTSNPN, CDR2 SVGIG (reference sequence). The CDR3 sequence is CAWRRGPIAAFF. DNA for the CDR3: TGTGCCTGGAGGCGGGGGCCCATCGCAGCTTTCTTT.

The V call is TRBV5-8, the J call TRBJ2-3; 10 positions agree with TRBD1. The CDR3 extends over 15 amino acids. The V gene's germline CDR1 is SGHTS and CDR2 YDEGEE. V was clipped by 10 bases and J by 5 bases; unmatched bases: 13. CDR3 residues: CAHGRGTGEGDTQYF. In DNA form, the CDR3 reads TGTGCCCACGGAAGGGGGACAGGGGAGGGAGATACGCAGTATTTT.

The V and J genes are TRBV6-5 and TRBJ1-1, with D tentatively TRBD1 (5 bases). CDR1 is MNHEY, CDR2 SVGAGI, per germline. CDR3 size: 12 residues. Between the trimmed V and J ends, which lost 7 bases and 2 bases, there was a span of 8 bases. CDR3 bases: TGTGCCAGCAAGCAGGGTAACACTGAAGCTTTCTTT. This translates into CASKQGNTEAFF.